Sequencing of this T cell receptor (beta chain) was carried out in a study of spatial heterogeneity in lung cancer. Background on the study: Sequences of the beta chain were consistently detected in greater numbers than alpha-chain sequences. TCR and UMI combinations that were unique each appeared, on average, more than ten times in raw reads.

The study tagged each TCR cDNA molecule with a unique molecular identifier. MiXCR, run by TCRdb on the 5' RACE reads, gives a single entry per CDR3 protein. The data contain some 37,000 distinct CDR3 sequences, less than 8.5% of them singletons. This clonotype has a count of ten or more. Germline V gene data show CDR1 as SGHRS and CDR2 as YFSETQ. CDR3 length: 14 residues. Trimming removed 0 bases from V and 0 bases from J, with 3 bases in between. Time point: sample taken at primary tumor resection. Tumor, nontumor lung or frozen PBMC supplied whole RNA that was sequenced unsorted. Here the sequenced sample was PBMCs, taken at surgery. V is TRBV5-1 and J is TRBJ2-2; no definite D call. The sequence came from a female donor with early-stage non-small cell lung cancer. CDR3 sequence reads: CASSLAPNTGELFF. The CDR3 DNA sequence: TGCGCCAGCAGCTTGGCCCCGAACACCGGGGAGCTGTTTTTT.